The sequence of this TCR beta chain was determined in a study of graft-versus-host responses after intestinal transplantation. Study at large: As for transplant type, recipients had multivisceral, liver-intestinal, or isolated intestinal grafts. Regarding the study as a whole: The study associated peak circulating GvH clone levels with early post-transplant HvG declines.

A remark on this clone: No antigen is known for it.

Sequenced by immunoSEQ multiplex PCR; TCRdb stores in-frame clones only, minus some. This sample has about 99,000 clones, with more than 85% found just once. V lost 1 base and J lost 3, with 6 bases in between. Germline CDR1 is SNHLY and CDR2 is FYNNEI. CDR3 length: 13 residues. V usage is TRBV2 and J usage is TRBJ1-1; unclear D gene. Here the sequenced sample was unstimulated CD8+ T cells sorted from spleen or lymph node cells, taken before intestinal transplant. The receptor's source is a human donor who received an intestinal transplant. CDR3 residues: CASSEEIYTEAFF. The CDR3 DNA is TGTGCCAGCAGTGAAGAGATTTACACTGAAGCTTTCTTT.